The rows below give T cell receptor beta chains drawn from one sample of a study of T cells in Graves' hyperthyroidism and ophthalmopathy. MiXCR was run by TCRdb on the multiplex PCR reads, yielding one entry per CDR3 protein. The data contain some 740,000 distinct CDR3 sequences, around 15% of them singletons. Sequencing was performed on blood. The source of these receptors is a woman under 30 with Graves' hyperthyroidism. Each CDR3 is given with its conserved first and last residue. The D gene is left open where the match is weak. Expanded clones get a size class; other rows say once, few or many, or leave the size out.

-	TRBV7-2	TRBD2	TRBJ2-7	TGTGCCAGCAGCTTAGAGGGATCACTAGCGCGGACCTACGAGCAGTACTTC	CASSLEGSLARTYEQYF
many	TRBV18	TRBD1	TRBJ2-7	TGTGCCAGCTCCCAGGGACAGTCGGGCATCTACGAGCAGTACTTC	CASSQGQSGIYEQYF
-	TRBV9	-	TRBJ2-3	TGTGCCAGCAGCGTAGAGGGTGTTTGGGATACGCAGTATTTT	CASSVEGVWDTQYF
many	TRBV20-1	-	TRBJ2-7	TGCAGTGCTATTTGGGAAGGGGCGAGGAAGCAGTACTTC	CSAIWEGARKQYF
few	TRBV19	-	TRBJ1-5	TGTGCCAGTAGTATGATTGGGGCCCCTCAGCCCCAGCATTTT	CASSMIGAPQPQHF
many	TRBV7-9	-	TRBJ2-1	TGTGCCAGCAGCCCGAAGATCGGTGGGGAGAGGAATGAGCAGTTCTTC	CASSPKIGGERNEQFF
many	TRBV18	TRBD1	TRBJ1-1	TGTGCCAGCTCACGGACAGGCGGGTTGGTGAACACTGAAGCTTTCTTT	CASSRTGGLVNTEAFF
-	TRBV20-1	TRBD2	TRBJ2-2	TGCAGTGCTAGGACTAGCGGGGAGGCCGGGGAGCTGTTTTTT	CSARTSGEAGELFF
many	TRBV2	TRBD1	TRBJ2-3	TGTGCCAGTGAAAGTTCAGGGGGCATGACAGATACGCAGTATTTT	CASESSGGMTDTQYF
-	TRBV30	-	TRBJ1-1	TGTGCCTGGAGTCTCACCGGGACAACAACTTTCTTT	CAWSLTGTTTFF
-	TRBV4-1	-	TRBJ2-1	TGCGCCAGCAGCCAAGTCCGACTTGGGAATAGGGGGCAGTTCTTC	CASSQVRLGNRGQFF
many	TRBV2	-	TRBJ1-1	TGTGCCAGCAGTGAAGCGCTTATGGAGGAGGGCACTGAAGCTTTCTTT	CASSEALMEEGTEAFF
many	TRBV10-2	-	TRBJ1-1	TGCGCCAGCAGGGGGGCCACAGCCATGAACACTGAAGCTTTCTTT	CASRGATAMNTEAFF
many	TRBV7-9	-	TRBJ1-1	TGTGCCAGCAGCTCAGCAGCGAACTTGAACACTGAAGCTTTCTTT	CASSSAANLNTEAFF
many	TRBV7-8	-	TRBJ1-1	TGTGCCAGCAGCTTATATTCAGAGAACACTGAAGCTTTCTTT	CASSLYSENTEAFF
few	TRBV6-6	-	TRBJ2-7	TGTGCCAGCAGTTACCAAGGGGACCGTCCCTACGAGCAGTACTTC	CASSYQGDRPYEQYF
-	TRBV11-2	TRBD2	TRBJ2-5	TGTGCCAGCACCAATTTTTTGCAGGGAGGGGAGAGGGAGACCCAGTACTTC	CASTNFLQGGERETQYF
-	TRBV29-1	-	TRBJ2-1	TGCAGCGTTGAATGGCAGGGACGGAATGAGCAGTTCTTC	CSVEWQGRNEQFF
-	TRBV6-1	-	TRBJ2-3	TGTGCCAGCAGTGATCGCGGAGGGGTCCAGAGAGATACGCAGTATTTT	CASSDRGGVQRDTQYF
many	TRBV11-3	-	TRBJ1-1	TGTGCCAGCAGCTTAGGGGTTATGGCTTTCTTT	CASSLGVMAFF
-	TRBV29-1	TRBD1	TRBJ2-2	TGCAGCGCCCTATTAAGACAGGGGAGGAACACCGGGGAGCTGTTTTTT	CSALLRQGRNTGELFF
-	TRBV5-1	-	TRBJ2-3	TGCGCCAGCAGCCAGGACCCGGATACGCAGTATTTT	CASSQDPDTQYF
-	TRBV5-1	-	TRBJ1-2	TGCGCCAGCAGCTTGGCGGCGGACGGAGGGGCCTATGGCCACACCTTC	CASSLAADGGAYGHTF
many	TRBV11-2	-	TRBJ2-7	TGTGCCAGCAGCTCACTCCGTACCCACGAGCAGTACTTC	CASSSLRTHEQYF
-	TRBV3-1	-	TRBJ2-3	TGTGCCAGCAGCCAGCCAATGGCCGGGGGTACGCAGTATTTT	CASSQPMAGGTQYF
many	TRBV2	-	TRBJ1-1	TGTGCCAGCAAGTCACAGGGAAACACTGAAGCTTTCTTT	CASKSQGNTEAFF
-	TRBV14	TRBD1	TRBJ2-7	TGTGCCAGCAGCCCCCCACTGGGGACAGCCCTCTACGAGCAGTACTTC	CASSPPLGTALYEQYF
-	TRBV18	-	TRBJ2-7	TGTGCCAGCTCACAGCCCGTCGGGCAGGGTACCTACGAGCAGTACTTC	CASSQPVGQGTYEQYF
few	TRBV6-2/TRBV6-3	TRBD2	TRBJ2-1	TGTGCCAGCAGCGACCCCACGATAGCGGGAGGGCGGGGAGAGTTCTTC	CASSDPTIAGGRGEFF
-	TRBV25-1	-	TRBJ1-1	TGTGCCAGCAGTCACCCGGGGAGCGGAACTGAAGCTTTCTTT	CASSHPGSGTEAFF
-	TRBV28	TRBD2	TRBJ2-5	TGTGCCAGCAGTTTAATCGCTAGCGGTCAAGAGACCCAGTACTTC	CASSLIASGQETQYF
many	TRBV20-1	TRBD1	TRBJ1-1	TGCAGTGCTTGCCGGGACAGGGGAGCTGAAGCTTTCTTT	CSACRDRGAEAFF
-	TRBV5-1	-	TRBJ1-1	TGCGCCAGCAGGACTGTGCACCCAAACACTGAAGCTTCCTTT	CASRTVHPNTEASF
-	TRBV2	-	TRBJ1-3	TGTGCCAGCAAGGCAGGGACGACTGGAAACACCATATATTTT	CASKAGTTGNTIYF
many	TRBV4-1	-	TRBJ1-5	TGCGCCAGCAGCCCCCGAGTTGAGTTAGGCGGTCAGCCCCAGCATTTT	CASSPRVELGGQPQHF
many	TRBV29-1	-	TRBJ2-1	TGCAGCGTTGACTCCGGGACAAGGTACAATGAGCAGTTCTTC	CSVDSGTRYNEQFF
few	TRBV5-1	-	TRBJ2-5	TGCGCCAGCAGCTTGGTTGTGAACCTGGAAGAGACCCAGTACTTC	CASSLVVNLEETQYF